Listed here is a single T cell receptor beta chain. The data originate from a study of blood T cell repertoires in COVID-19. Study details: Samples representing acute and convalescent COVID-19 were sourced from the United States, Italy and Spain.

Germline V gene data show CDR1 as SNHLY and CDR2 as FYNNEI. The CDR3 sequence is 13 residues long. Trimming took off 0 bases at V and 10 bases at J, with 12 bases between the two ends. As processed by the authors: Amplification of reference gene primers provided the estimated nucleated cell counts. Produced via immunoSEQ multiplex PCR; TCRdb's table is partial and in-frame only. V, J and clone size were drawn from that table, and D and trimming were deduced from the DNA. The sample has some 40,000 clones; about nine tenths are singletons. This clonotype was sampled from a woman aged 25 to 39 in a cohort sampled during active COVID-19. The chain combines TRBV2 with TRBJ1-1; D is undetermined. The sample was peripheral blood. The CDR3 here is CASSEARGIRAFF. As DNA, the CDR3 is TGTGCCAGCAGTGAAGCACGAGGGATTAGAGCTTTCTTT.